One and the same sample provided the 5 T cell receptor beta chains below, sequenced in a study of low-dose radiotherapy and immunotherapy resistance in tumors. Noted time point: after trial treatment. Treatment of the sample: LDRT plus nivolumab, ipilimumab, low-dose cyclophosphamide and aspirin (RACIN trial). TRAV- and TRBV-specific primers primed first-strand cDNA, covering alpha and beta chains. Both a constant-region primer and a V-primer adapter served to amplify TCRs across approximately 19 PCR cycles. One entry per CDR3 protein results from TCRdb running MiXCR on the reads. The sample carries about 91,000 distinct CDR3 sequences, more than 20% recorded once. The specimen was PBMCs, collected after low-dose radiotherapy plus immunotherapy. Source of these receptors: a female donor with ovarian cancer.

Judged by abundance, this clonotype is medium-sized. V is TRBV28 and J is TRBJ1-5; 7 nucleotides align to TRBD1. CDR3 length: 16 residues. Germline loops: CDR1 MDHEN, CDR2 SYDVKM. J was trimmed by 1 base and V by 2 bases; bases with no gene match: 5. The CDR3 spells CASSLLTGMSNQPQHF. The CDR3 DNA follows: TGTGCCAGCAGTTTACTGACAGGGATGAGCAATCAGCCCCAGCATTTT.

Concerning this clonotype itself: This may come from a read error, since a much larger clone is one base off. V usage is TRBV14 and J usage is TRBJ2-7, with D perhaps TRBD2 (6 bases). This CDR3 is 14 amino acids long. V dropped 3 bases and J dropped 3 bases, with 12 bases sitting between them. CDR1 SGHDN and CDR2 FVKESK come from the germline V gene. CDR3 nucleotide sequence: TGTGCCAGCAGCCACCCCGGGAGAAGCTACGAGCAGTACTTC. Translated: CASSHPGRSYEQYF.

V usage is TRBV20-1 and J usage is TRBJ2-7, with 9 bases fitting TRBD1. J lost 1 base, V lost 5 bases, and 3 bases had no gene match. Looked up from germline, CDR1 is DFQATT and CDR2 is SNEGSKA (reference sequence). The CDR3 has 13 amino acids. The CDR3, as DNA: TGCAGTGCTCTAGGACAGGGGTCCTACGAGCAGTACTTC. Translating gives CSALGQGSYEQYF.

The V call is TRBV18, the J call TRBJ2-2, with 8 bases aligning to TRBD1. J lost 7 bases, V lost 3 bases, and 10 bases had no gene match. Looked up from germline, CDR1 is KGHSH and CDR2 is LQKENI. The CDR3 contains 16 residues. CDR3 in amino acids: CASSPFAAGTGGELFF. For the CDR3, the DNA is TGTGCCAGCTCACCGTTCGCGGCCGGGACAGGCGGGGAGCTGTTTTTT. Combining the CDR3 with reference TRBV18 and TRBJ2-2 gives the whole variable domain NAGVMQNPRHLVRRRGQEARLRCSPMKGHSHVYWYRQLPEEGLKFMVYLQKENIIDESGMPKERFSAEFPKEGPSILRIQQVVRGDSAAYFCASSPFAAGTGGELFFGEGSRLTVL.

In its sample, this clonotype was seen many times. The chain combines TRBV10-3 with TRBJ1-1, with 11 positions matching TRBD1. From germline, CDR1 is ENHRY and CDR2 SYGVKD. V lost 4 bases, J lost 4 bases, and 8 bases stayed unmatched. The CDR3 totals 16 residues. CDR3 amino acids: CAISGSGGQGATEAFF. The DNA for the CDR3 is TGTGCCATCAGTGGGAGTGGTGGACAGGGGGCCACTGAAGCTTTCTTT.